This entry lists 10 T cell receptor beta chains sequenced from one sample in a study of cytomegalovirus exposure and HLA in healthy donors (dated by TCRdb to about 2017). Libraries were constructed by the immunoSEQ multiplex PCR assay. A mixture of 60 forward primers for TCR Vbeta segments and 13 reverse primers for TCR Jbeta segments was used in the multiplex PCR. Held by TCRdb, this immuneACCESS table contains in-frame sequences only and omits some clones. Under half of the omission traces to an unresolved V gene where checked; the cause of the rest is unknown. The sample table records some 100,000 clones; 70% to 80% of these occur just once. The ten biggest clones cover about 16% of the sample. Sequences were obtained from PBMCs. These receptor sequences come from a man aged 50 or older in good health and CMV-seropositive.

This clone occurred once. V usage is TRBV7-9 and J usage is TRBJ2-5; D is possibly TRBD1 (7 bases). Germline CDR1 reads SEHNR; CDR2 reads FQNEAQ (reference sequence). The V end was cut by 2 bases, the J end by 4 bases, with 11 bases between. This CDR3 is built from 14 residues. The CDR3 DNA sequence: TGTGCCAGCAGCTTACGCCAGGGGGGAGAGACCCAGTACTTC. This gives the protein CASSLRQGGETQYF. Looking up the rest from reference TRBV7-9 and TRBJ2-5 gives the full variable domain: DTGVSQNPRHKITKRGQNVTFRCDPISEHNRLYWYRQTLGQGPEFLTYFQNEAQLEKSRLLSDRFSAERPKGSFSTLEIQRTEQGDSAMYLCASSLRQGGETQYFGPGTRLLVL.

The sample holds one count of this clone. Other DNA sequences of this sample code for an identical CDR3. The chain recombines TRBV14 with TRBJ2-3; D may be TRBD1 (5 bases). The CDR3 consists of 15 residues. CDR1 and CDR2 (germline): SGHDN, FVKESK. Trimming removed 4 bases from V and 1 base from J, with 12 bases in between. This CDR3 reads CASSPRQGGTDTQYF. The CDR3, as DNA: TGTGCCAGCAGCCCCCGTCAAGGGGGCACAGATACGCAGTATTTT.

This clone was seen a single time. The V gene is TRBV6-5, the J gene TRBJ2-3; 7 positions agree with TRBD2. V shed 5 bases and J 5 bases; nucleotides not matched to a gene: 7. This CDR3 spans 14 amino acids. The V gene's germline CDR1 is MNHEY and CDR2 SVGAGI. In DNA, the CDR3 is TGTGCCAGCAGTCTGGGGGGGGTTAGAGATACGCAGTATTTT. This sequence encodes CASSLGGVRDTQYF.

The chain recombines TRBV21-1 with TRBJ2-1; the D call TRBD2 from the table was never checked on the DNA. TRBV21-1 is shown as a pseudogene. This CDR3 has 17 amino acids. The CDR3 loop reads CASSFQPTSGGYNEQFF. CDR3 DNA: TGTGCCAGCAGCTTCCAGCCGACTAGCGGGGGATACAATGAGCAGTTCTTC.

This chain links TRBV19 with TRBJ2-1, with a weak D call TRBD2 (6 bases). Germline V gene data show CDR1 as LNHDA and CDR2 as SQIVND (reference sequence). Trimming removed 4 bases at V and 7 bases at J, with 14 bases between. This CDR3 region has 14 residues. The CDR3 loop reads CASSNLGEDNEQFF. CDR3 DNA: TGTGCCAGTAGTAACTTAGGGGAGGATAATGAGCAGTTCTTC.

The J gene is TRBJ1-4, the V gene TRBV19, with D perhaps TRBD1 (6 bases). The CDR3 loop spans 15 amino acids. Trimming took off 5 bases at V and 8 bases at J, with 18 bases between the two ends. Looked up from germline, CDR1 is LNHDA and CDR2 is SQIVND (reference sequence). Here the CDR3 DNA reads TGTGCCAGTAGTCTCCAGGGGCATGGAGAGGAAAAACTGTTTTTT. This codes for CASSLQGHGEEKLFF.

The V and J genes are TRBV18 and TRBJ1-3, with no clear D. The CDR3 runs 13 residues. V lost 10 bases and J lost 0, with 10 bases in between. Germline-derived CDR1 and CDR2 are KGHSH and LQKENI. The CDR3 spells CAIPDNSGNTIYF. In DNA form, the CDR3 reads TGTGCCATCCCAGACAACTCTGGAAACACCATATATTTT.

V usage is TRBV4-1 and J usage is TRBJ2-5; 12 nucleotides agree with TRBD2. In germline, CDR1 is MGHRA, CDR2 YSYEKL. This CDR3 has 17 residues. The V and J ends lost 1 base and 4 bases, in that order; junction bases with no gene match: 7. The CDR3 DNA is TGCGCCAGCAGCCAAGGTCAGCTAGCGGGGGGGTTAGAGACCCAGTACTTC. Its translation is CASSQGQLAGGLETQYF.

This clone was seen a few times. The gene calls are TRBV19 and TRBJ2-5, with D perhaps TRBD2 (5 bases). Trimming cost V 3 bases and J 2 bases, with 13 bases left between them. Germline V gene sequence: CDR1 LNHDA, CDR2 SQIVND (reference sequence). The CDR3 extends over 15 amino acids. The DNA for the CDR3 is TGTGCCAGTAGTATCGGCGGGCGTTTTCAAGAGACCCAGTACTTC. It codes for CASSIGGRFQETQYF.

This chain connects TRBV18 to TRBJ2-3; 11 bases match TRBD2. V shed 3 bases and J 2 bases; nucleotides not matched to a gene: 4. The CDR3 contains 16 residues. From germline, CDR1 is KGHSH and CDR2 LQKENI. The CDR3 DNA is TGTGCCAGCTCACCTACTAGCGGGGGCCTCACAGATACGCAGTATTTT. The encoded protein is CASSPTSGGLTDTQYF.